This T cell receptor (beta chain) comes out of a study of beta chain features in type 1 diabetes. Investigators reverse transcribed all isolated RNA, so they sequenced expressed TCRB transcripts. Clones were sequenced by immunoSEQ multiplex PCR, and TCRdb holds only the in-frame ones, with some missing. The sample gives about 650,000 clones, roughly an eighth of which show up once; 0.095% to 0.15% is in the top ten. Only a few counts were recorded for this clone. Its target is not known. V lost 0 bases and J 6 bases, leaving 20 bases between the germline ends. The CDR3 is 17 amino acids. CDR1 KGHSH and CDR2 LQKENI come from the germline V gene. General study results and limits: Highly expressing activated T cells could be over-counted with a cDNA template. Type 1 diabetes patients showed a moderate but significant shortening of TCRB CDR3s in all four CD4+ subsets.

A sort by CD45RO/CCR7/CD25/CD127/CD95/CD27 yielded CD4+ naive, central memory, regulatory and stem cell-like memory cells. The sample was naive CD4+ T cells from blood. This clonotype originated in a man younger than 40 with type 1 diabetes. The chain couples TRBV18 to TRBJ2-5; the D gene is possibly TRBD1 (7 bases). The CDR3 DNA reads as TGTGCCAGCTCACCACCGGATATAGGAGGGGGCGCGCAGACCCAGTACTTC. This translates into CASSPPDIGGGAQTQYF.